What follows are 9 T cell receptor beta chains derived from one specimen sequenced in a study of T cells in Graves' hyperthyroidism and ophthalmopathy (dated by TCRdb to about 2019). Receptor amplification or capture employed multiplex PCR. The listed sequencing device is Illumina HiSeq 2000. Amplification of TCR beta CDR3 regions was carried out from RNA transcripts. For the first round of RT-PCR on the TCR CDR3, the HTBI primer set was used together with the Qiagen OneStep RT-PCR kit. TCRdb reprocessed the public reads (quality trimming at Q25 with fastp, clone calling with MiXCR) and kept in-frame beta chains. Each record represents a unique CDR3 protein, reported with the most common genes and DNA among its rows. This sample comprises fewer than 350,000 distinct CDR3 sequences, 15% to 20% of them detected only once. Around 15% of the sample is held by the ten biggest clonotypes. Sequences were obtained from blood. These receptors all come from a woman aged 40 to 55 with Graves' ophthalmopathy.

This clonotype was detected many times. V gene TRBV28 combines with J gene TRBJ1-5; 10 positions agree with TRBD1. J lost 1 base, V lost 7 bases, and 10 bases had no gene match. Germline lookup yields CDR1 MDHEN and CDR2 SYDVKM. The CDR3 totals 17 residues. The CDR3 nucleotides read TGTGCCAGCATTTACCGGACAGGGGGGTTGAGCAATCAGCCCCAGCATTTT. This sequence encodes CASIYRTGGLSNQPQHF.

This clonotype occurred many times. The chain combines TRBV4-3 with TRBJ1-1; perhaps TRBD1 as D (5 bases). This CDR3 is built from 15 residues. V lost 0 bases and J lost 1, with 9 bases in between. Germline V CDR1 and CDR2: LGHNA, YSLEER. The DNA for the CDR3 is TGCGCCAGCAGCCAAGAAAGGACAAGGAACACTGAAGCTTTCTTT. It is translated as CASSQERTRNTEAFF.

This clonotype was counted ten times or more. The genes are TRBV29-1 and TRBJ1-1, with unresolved D. This CDR3 spans 15 amino acids. Germline values: CDR1 SQVTM, CDR2 ANQGSEA. V was shortened by 4 bases and J by 1 base, with 16 bases between the two germline ends. The CDR3, as DNA: TGCAGCGTTGTCGAGGCCCCAGTTGGGAACACTGAAGCTTTCTTT. It specifies CSVVEAPVGNTEAFF.

This clonotype appeared many times. V usage is TRBV19 and J usage is TRBJ1-2; 12 positions agree with TRBD1. The V segment lost 5 bases and the J segment 7 bases; nucleotides outside the gene matches: 8. CDR3 length: 15 amino acids. Germline loops: CDR1 LNHDA, CDR2 SQIVND (reference sequence). The DNA for the CDR3 is TGTGCCAGTAGTGATTCCGGGACAGGGGGCTTTGGCTACACCTTC. Translated: CASSDSGTGGFGYTF. Together with reference TRBV19 and TRBJ1-2, the CDR3 gives the full variable domain: DGGITQSPKYLFRKEGQNVTLSCEQNLNHDAMYWYRQDPGQGLRLIYYSQIVNDFQKGDIAEGYSVSREKKESFPLTVTSAQKNPTAFYLCASSDSGTGGFGYTFGSGTRLTVV.

This clonotype was seen ten or more times. The genes are TRBV25-1 and TRBJ2-2, with D maybe TRBD2 (6 bases). Germline values: CDR1 MGHDK, CDR2 SYGVNS. V dropped 8 bases and J dropped 1 base, with 14 bases sitting between them. The CDR3 is made up of 15 amino acids. CDR3 sequence reads: CASARAEGNTGELFF. The DNA for the CDR3 is TGTGCCAGCGCCCGGGCGGAGGGGAACACCGGGGAGCTGTTTTTT.

The chain couples TRBV7-6 to TRBJ2-5, with 12 bases fitting TRBD2. CDR3 length: 16 amino acids. The J segment lost 5 bases and the V segment lost 2 bases, leaving 6 bases of the junction unmatched. Germline-derived CDR1 and CDR2 are SGHVS and FNYEAQ. The CDR3 coding sequence is TGTGCCAGCAGCTTAAGTCCCACTAGCGGGAGGGAGACCCAGTACTTC. Translation gives CASSLSPTSGRETQYF.

The V gene is TRBV9, the J gene TRBJ1-6; no clear D gene. The CDR3 extends over 15 amino acids. V lost 0 bases and J lost 7, with 11 bases in between. CDR1 and CDR2 from the germline V gene are SGDLS and YYNGEE. The CDR3 coding sequence is TGTGCCAGCAGCGTAGCAGGAGGGAACAATTCACCCCTCCACTTT. It translates to CASSVAGGNNSPLHF.

This clonotype showed up many times. A junction boundary mismatches the germline segment, possibly from a read error. The chain joins TRBV12-5 to TRBJ1-1; D ambiguous. Germline V CDR1 and CDR2: LGHNT, FRNRAP. The length of the CDR3 is 18 residues. CDR3 region: CASGFQKSEVRWNTEALF. For the CDR3, the DNA is TGTGCTAGTGGCTTCCAGAAAAGTGAGGTGCGTTGGAACACTGAAGCTCTCTTT.

This clonotype was seen repeatedly, ten times or more. The chain combines TRBV7-8 with TRBJ2-2, with D unclear. The CDR3 is made up of 13 amino acids. In germline, CDR1 is SGHVS, CDR2 FQNEAQ. V was clipped by 5 bases and J by 5 bases, with 9 bases between them. CDR3 sequence: CASSADWTGELFF. CDR3 DNA sequence: TGTGCCAGCAGCGCCGATTGGACCGGGGAGCTGTTTTTT.